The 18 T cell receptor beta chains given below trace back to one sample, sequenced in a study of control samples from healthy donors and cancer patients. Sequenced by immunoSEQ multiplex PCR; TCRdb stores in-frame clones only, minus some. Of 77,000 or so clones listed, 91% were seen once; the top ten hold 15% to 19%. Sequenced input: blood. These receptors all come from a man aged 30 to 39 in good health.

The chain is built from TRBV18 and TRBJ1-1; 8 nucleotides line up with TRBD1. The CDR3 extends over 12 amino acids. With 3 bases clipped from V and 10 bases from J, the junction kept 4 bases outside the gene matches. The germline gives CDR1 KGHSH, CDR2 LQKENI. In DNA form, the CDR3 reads TGTGCCAGCTCACCTCCAGACAGGGGAGCTTTCTTT. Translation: CASSPPDRGAFF.

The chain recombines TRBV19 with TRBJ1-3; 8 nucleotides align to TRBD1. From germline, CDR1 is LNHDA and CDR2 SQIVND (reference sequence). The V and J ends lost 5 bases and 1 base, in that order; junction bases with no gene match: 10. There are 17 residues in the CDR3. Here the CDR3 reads CASSHLRDRWSGNTIYF. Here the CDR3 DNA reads TGTGCCAGTAGTCACCTTCGGGACAGGTGGTCTGGAAACACCATATATTTT.

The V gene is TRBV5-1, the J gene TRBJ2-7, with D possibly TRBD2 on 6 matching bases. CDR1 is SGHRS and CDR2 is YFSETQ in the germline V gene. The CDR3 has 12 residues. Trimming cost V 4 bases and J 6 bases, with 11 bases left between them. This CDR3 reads CASSPTGGEQYF. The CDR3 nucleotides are TGCGCCAGCAGCCCAACCGGGGGCGAGCAGTACTTC.

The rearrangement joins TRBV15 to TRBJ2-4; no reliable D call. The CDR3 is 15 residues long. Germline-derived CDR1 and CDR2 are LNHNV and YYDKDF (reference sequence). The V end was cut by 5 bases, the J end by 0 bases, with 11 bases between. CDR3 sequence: CATSGAPVAKNIQYF. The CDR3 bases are TGTGCCACCAGCGGAGCGCCAGTAGCCAAAAACATTCAGTACTTC.

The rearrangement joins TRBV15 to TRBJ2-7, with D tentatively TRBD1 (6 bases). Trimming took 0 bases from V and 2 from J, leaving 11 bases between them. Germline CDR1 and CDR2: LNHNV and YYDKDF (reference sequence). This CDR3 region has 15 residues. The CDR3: CATSRDLGQTYEQYF. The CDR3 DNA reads TGTGCCACCAGCAGAGATCTCGGACAGACCTACGAGCAGTACTTC.

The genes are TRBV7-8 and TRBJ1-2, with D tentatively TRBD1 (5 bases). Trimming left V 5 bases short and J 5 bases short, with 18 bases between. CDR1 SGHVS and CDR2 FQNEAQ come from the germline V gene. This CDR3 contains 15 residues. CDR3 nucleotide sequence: TGTGCCAGCAGCCCCGCCGGGACCGGAGGGTATGGCTACACCTTC. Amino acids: CASSPAGTGGYGYTF. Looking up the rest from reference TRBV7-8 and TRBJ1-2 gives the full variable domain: GAGVSQSPRYKVAKRGQDVALRCDPISGHVSLFWYQQALGQGPEFLTYFQNEAQLDKSGLPSDRFFAERPEGSVSTLKIQRTQQEDSAVYLCASSPAGTGGYGYTFGSGTRLTVV.

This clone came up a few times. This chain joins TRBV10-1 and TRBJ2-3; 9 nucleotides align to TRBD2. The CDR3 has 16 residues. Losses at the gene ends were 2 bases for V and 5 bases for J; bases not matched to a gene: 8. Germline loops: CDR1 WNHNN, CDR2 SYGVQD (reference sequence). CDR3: CASSETAGGPGDTQYF. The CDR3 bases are TGCGCCAGCAGTGAGACGGCGGGAGGGCCTGGAGATACGCAGTATTTT.

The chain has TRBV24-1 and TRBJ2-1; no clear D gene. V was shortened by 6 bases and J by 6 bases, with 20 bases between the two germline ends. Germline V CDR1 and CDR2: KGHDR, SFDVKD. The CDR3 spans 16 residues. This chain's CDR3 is CATSNRQLPSVNEQFF. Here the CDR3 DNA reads TGTGCCACCAGTAACCGCCAGCTACCGTCCGTCAATGAGCAGTTCTTC.

In nucleotides, the CDR3 is TGTGCCAGCAGTTTATTGGGGGGCTTGGACACTGAAGCTTTCTTT. The encoded protein is CASSLLGGLDTEAFF. This chain links TRBV27 with TRBJ1-1, with D perhaps matching TRBD1 (6 bases). The length of the CDR3 is 15 residues. The germline V gene encodes CDR1 MNHEY and CDR2 SMNVEV (reference sequence). V was cut by 1 base and J by 3 bases, with 12 bases left in between.

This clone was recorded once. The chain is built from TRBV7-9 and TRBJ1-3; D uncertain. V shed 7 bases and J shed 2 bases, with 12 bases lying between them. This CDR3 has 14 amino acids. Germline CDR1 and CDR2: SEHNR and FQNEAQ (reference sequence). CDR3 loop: CASIDDGTGNTIYF. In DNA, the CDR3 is TGTGCCAGCATCGACGACGGGACTGGAAACACCATATATTTT.

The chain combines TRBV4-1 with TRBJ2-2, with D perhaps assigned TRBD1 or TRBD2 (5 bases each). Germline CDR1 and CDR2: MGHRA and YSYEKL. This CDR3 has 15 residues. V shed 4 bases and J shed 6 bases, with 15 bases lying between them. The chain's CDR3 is CASSPLLGVAGELFF. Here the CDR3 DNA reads TGCGCCAGCAGCCCACTCCTGGGGGTGGCCGGGGAGCTGTTTTTT.

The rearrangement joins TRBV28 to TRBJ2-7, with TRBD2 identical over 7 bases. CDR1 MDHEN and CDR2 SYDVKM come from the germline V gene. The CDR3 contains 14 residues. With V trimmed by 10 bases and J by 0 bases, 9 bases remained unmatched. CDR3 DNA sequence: TGTGCCACTGCTGGGGGGGGTCGCTCCTACGAGCAGTACTTC. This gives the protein CATAGGGRSYEQYF. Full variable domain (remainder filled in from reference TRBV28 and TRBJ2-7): DVKVTQSSRYLVKRTGEKVFLECVQDMDHENMFWYRQDPGLGLRLIYFSYDVKMKEKGDIPEGYSVSREKKERFSLILESASTNQTSMYLCATAGGGRSYEQYFGPGTRLTVT.

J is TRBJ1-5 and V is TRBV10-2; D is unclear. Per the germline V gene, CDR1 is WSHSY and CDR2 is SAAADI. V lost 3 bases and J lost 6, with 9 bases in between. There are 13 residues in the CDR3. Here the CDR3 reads CASSESGFQPQHF. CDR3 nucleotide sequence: TGCGCCAGCAGTGAATCCGGGTTTCAGCCCCAGCATTTT.

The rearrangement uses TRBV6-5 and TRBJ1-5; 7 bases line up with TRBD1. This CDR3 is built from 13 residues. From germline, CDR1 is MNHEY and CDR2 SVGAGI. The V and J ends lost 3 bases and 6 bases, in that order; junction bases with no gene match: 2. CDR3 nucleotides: TGTGCCAGCAGTTATGACAGGGTTCAGCCCCAGCATTTT. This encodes CASSYDRVQPQHF.

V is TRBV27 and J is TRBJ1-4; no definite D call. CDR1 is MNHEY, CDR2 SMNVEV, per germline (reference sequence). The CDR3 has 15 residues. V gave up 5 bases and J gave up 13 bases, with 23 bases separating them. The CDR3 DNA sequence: TGTGCCAGCAGTCCAAGATGGGGTGCCGGCGGTTTACTGTTTTTT. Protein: CASSPRWGAGGLLFF.

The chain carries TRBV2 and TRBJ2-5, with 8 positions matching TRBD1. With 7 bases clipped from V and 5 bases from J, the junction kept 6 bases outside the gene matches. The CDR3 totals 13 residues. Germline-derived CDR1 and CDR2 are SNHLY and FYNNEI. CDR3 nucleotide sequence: TGTGCCAGCATAACGGACAGGGTGGAGACCCAGTACTTC. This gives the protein CASITDRVETQYF. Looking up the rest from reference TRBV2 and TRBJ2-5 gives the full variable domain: EPEVTQTPSHQVTQMGQEVILRCVPISNHLYFYWYRQILGQKVEFLVSFYNNEISEKSEIFDDQFSVERPDGSNFTLKIRSTKLEDSAMYFCASITDRVETQYFGPGTRLLVL.

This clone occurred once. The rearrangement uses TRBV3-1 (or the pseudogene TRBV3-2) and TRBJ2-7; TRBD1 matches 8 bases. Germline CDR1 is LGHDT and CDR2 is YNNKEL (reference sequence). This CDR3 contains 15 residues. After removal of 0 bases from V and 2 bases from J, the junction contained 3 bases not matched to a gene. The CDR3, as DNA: TGTGCCAGCAGCCAAGAGGTGACAGGGGCCTACGAGCAGTACTTC. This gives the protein CASSQEVTGAYEQYF.

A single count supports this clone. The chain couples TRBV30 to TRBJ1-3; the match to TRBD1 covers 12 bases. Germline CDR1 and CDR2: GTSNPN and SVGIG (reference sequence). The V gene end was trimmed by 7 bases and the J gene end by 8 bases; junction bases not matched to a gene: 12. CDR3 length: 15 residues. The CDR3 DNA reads TGTGCCTACGCGGGACAGGGGGCAATTTGGGACACCATATATTTT. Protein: CAYAGQGAIWDTIYF.